Listed below are T cell receptor beta chains from one sample, sequenced in a study of blood T cell repertoires in COVID-19. Sequencing was performed with immunoSEQ multiplex PCR; in TCRdb, only in-frame clones are kept and a portion is missing. This sample has about 260,000 clones, with under 90% found just once. Source material: peripheral blood. These receptors originate from a man aged 55 to 70 with acute or convalescent COVID-19. Each CDR3 is given with its conserved first and last residue. D genes are given only for firm matches. A row's size may be missing; if present it is once, few, many or a size class.

>TRBJ1-2|NA|NA|TRBV21-1
TGTGCCAGCAGCAAAAGTATAGCGGCACGGGGTGGCTACACCTTC
CASSKSIAARGGYTF
>TRBJ1-6|NA|NA|TRBV16
TGTGCCAGCAGCCAAGCCTTACAATGGTCACCCCTCCACTTT
CASSQALQWSPLHF
>TRBJ1-3|NA|NA|TRBV11-2
TGTGCCAGCAGCCCCAGGGCAGGGGCAGCTGGAAACACCATATATTTT
CASSPRAGAAGNTIYF
>TRBJ2-7|once|TRBD2|TRBV28
TGTGCCAGCAGTTTTGCAGCGGGATTCTACGAGCAGTACTTC
CASSFAAGFYEQYF
>TRBJ2-1|once|TRBD2|TRBV27
TGTGCCAGCAGTCCCCGAGGCGGGGGCTACAATGAGCAGTTCTTC
CASSPRGGGYNEQFF
>TRBJ1-1|NA|TRBD1|TRBV6-5
TGTGCCAGCAGGCCGGGACAGGGGGCAAACACTGAAGCTTTCTTT
CASRPGQGANTEAFF
>TRBJ2-3|NA|NA|TRBV12-3/TRBV12-4
TGTGCCAGCAGTTTTCGTAGCACAGATACGCAGTATTTT
CASSFRSTDTQYF
>TRBJ2-3|NA|TRBD2|TRBV19
TGTGCCAGTAGTCCGAACAGGCAAGCGGGAGGGAATGCAGATACGCAGTATTTT
CASSPNRQAGGNADTQYF
>TRBJ2-7|NA|NA|TRBV7-2
TGTGCCACCTCCGTGAGGACTCCGCCTTACGAGCAGTACTTC
CATSVRTPPYEQYF
>TRBJ1-3|NA|NA|TRBV19
TGTGCCAGTAGTATCGGGGGTTGGAAAAGCTCTGGAAACACCATATATTTT
CASSIGGWKSSGNTIYF
>TRBJ1-3|NA|NA|TRBV21-1
TGTGCCAGCAGAGAAAAGCCGATCGAGCGGCAGGCACCCTCTGGAAACACCATATATTTT
CASREKPIERQAPSGNTIYF
>TRBJ1-1|NA|NA|TRBV19
TGTGCCAGTAGTATGGGCCTGAACACTGAAGCTTTCTTT
CASSMGLNTEAFF
>TRBJ2-2|NA|NA|TRBV11-3
TGTGCCAGCAGCCCTCTGGCAGGGGTCGGCGGGGAGCTGTTTTTT
CASSPLAGVGGELFF
>TRBJ1-2|NA|TRBD1|TRBV6-6
TGTGCCAGCAGTTTACAGGGGATCGACTATGGCTACACCTTC
CASSLQGIDYGYTF
>TRBJ2-7|NA|NA|TRBV7-2
TGTGCCAGCAGCGAACAGGGTTACGAGCAGTACTTC
CASSEQGYEQYF
>TRBJ1-2|once|TRBD1|TRBV7-9
TGTGCCAGCAGCTTGCTCCGACAGGGTTCCGACTATGGCTACACCTTC
CASSLLRQGSDYGYTF
>TRBJ1-2|NA|NA|TRBV6-5
TGTGCCAGCAGTTACGACAGGATCTATGGCTACACCTTC
CASSYDRIYGYTF
>TRBJ1-2|few|NA|TRBV6-1
TGTGCCAGCAGTGAATCGGCCAGGGGTTATGGCTACACCTTC
CASSESARGYGYTF
>TRBJ2-3|NA|NA|TRBV28
TGTGCCAGCCTGGACGGGGGTACTAGCACAGATACGCAGTATTTT
CASLDGGTSTDTQYF
>TRBJ1-5|NA|NA|TRBV4-3
TGCGCCAGCAGCCAAGATTTCCAGGGATGGAATCAGCCCCAGCATTTT
CASSQDFQGWNQPQHF
>TRBJ1-6|once|TRBD1|TRBV25-1
TGTGCCAGCAGCCGGGACAGGGTCAATTCACCCCTCCACTTT
CASSRDRVNSPLHF
>TRBJ2-1|once|TRBD1|TRBV29-1
TGCAGCGTCTCGGACAGGGCGAACTACAATGAGCAGTTCTTC
CSVSDRANYNEQFF
>TRBJ1-6|few|NA|TRBV2
TGTGCCACCAAGGGGGAGGGTTCGGTGCCCCTCCACTTT
CATKGEGSVPLHF
>TRBJ2-3|once|TRBD1|TRBV16
TGTGCCAGCAGCCAATCGTCAGGGGGCGGTTTGGATACGCAGTATTTT
CASSQSSGGGLDTQYF
>TRBJ2-7|NA|TRBD2|TRBV5-1
TGCGCCAGCAGCCGGGAGGGGGGCTACGAGCAGTACTTC
CASSREGGYEQYF
>TRBJ2-7|NA|NA|TRBV14
TGTGCCAGCAGCCAAGTGATCGGCTACGAGCAGTACTTC
CASSQVIGYEQYF
>TRBJ2-2|once|TRBD2|TRBV19
TGTGCCAGCCGCATAACCGGGGGGGCGAACACCGGGGAGCTGTTTTTT
CASRITGGANTGELFF
>TRBJ1-2|once|NA|TRBV5-4
TGTGCCAGCAGCGCAAAATATGAGAGGGCCTATGGCTACACCTTC
CASSAKYERAYGYTF
>TRBJ1-2|once|TRBD1|TRBV4-1
TGCGCCAGCAGCTCACGTGACAGGGCGTTTTTTTATGGCTACACCTTC
CASSSRDRAFFYGYTF
>TRBJ1-4|NA|TRBD1|TRBV9
TGTGCCAGCGGAGCCGATTCAGGGGGGGAAAAACTGTTTTTT
CASGADSGGEKLFF
>TRBJ2-2|NA|NA|TRBV10-3
TGTGCCGCCTACTTAGAGAGTACGGGGGAGCTGTTTTTT
CAAYLESTGELFF
>TRBJ2-7|NA|NA|TRBV3-1/TRBV3-2
TGTGCCAGCAGCCAAGGGCAGGTGAGCTCCTACGAGCAGTACTTC
CASSQGQVSSYEQYF
>TRBJ2-7|few|TRBD2|TRBV11-1
TGTGCCAGCAGCTCACCCCGGGAGGGGGGAGAGCAGTACTTC
CASSSPREGGEQYF
>TRBJ2-7|once|NA|TRBV11-3
TGTGCCAGCAGCCAGGACAACTACGAGCAGTACTTC
CASSQDNYEQYF